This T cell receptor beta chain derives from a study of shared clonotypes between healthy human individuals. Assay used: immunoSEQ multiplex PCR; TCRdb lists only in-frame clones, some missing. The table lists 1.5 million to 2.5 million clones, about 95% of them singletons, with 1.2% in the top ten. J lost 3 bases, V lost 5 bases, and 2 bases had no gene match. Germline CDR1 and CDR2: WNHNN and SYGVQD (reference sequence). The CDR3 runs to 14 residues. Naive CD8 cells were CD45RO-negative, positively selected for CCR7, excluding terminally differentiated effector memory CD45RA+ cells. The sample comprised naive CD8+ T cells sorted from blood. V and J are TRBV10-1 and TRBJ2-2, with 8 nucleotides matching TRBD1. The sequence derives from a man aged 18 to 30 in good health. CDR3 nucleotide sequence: TGCGCCAGCAGTTTGACAGGGGACACCGGGGAGCTGTTTTTT. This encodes CASSLTGDTGELFF.